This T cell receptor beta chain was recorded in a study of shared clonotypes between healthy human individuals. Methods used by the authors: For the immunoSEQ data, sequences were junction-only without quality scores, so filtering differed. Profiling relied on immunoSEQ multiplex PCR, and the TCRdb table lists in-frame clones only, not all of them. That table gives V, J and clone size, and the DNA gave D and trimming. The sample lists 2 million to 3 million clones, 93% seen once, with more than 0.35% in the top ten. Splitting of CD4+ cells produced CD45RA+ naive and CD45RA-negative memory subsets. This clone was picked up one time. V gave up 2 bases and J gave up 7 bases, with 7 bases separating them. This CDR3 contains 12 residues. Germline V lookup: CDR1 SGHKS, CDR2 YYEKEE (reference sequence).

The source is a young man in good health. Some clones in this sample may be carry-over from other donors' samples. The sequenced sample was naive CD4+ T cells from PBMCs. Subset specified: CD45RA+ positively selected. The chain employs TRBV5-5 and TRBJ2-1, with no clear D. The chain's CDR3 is CASSFNFNEQFF. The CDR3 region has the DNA TGTGCCAGCAGCTTTAATTTTAATGAGCAGTTCTTC.